The 16 T cell receptor beta chains below were found in one sample sequenced in a study of blood T cell repertoires in COVID-19. Method: immunoSEQ multiplex PCR; TCRdb's copy keeps in-frame clones and lacks some. The top ten hold 10% to 15% of the sample, which has fewer than 60,000 clones, around four fifths seen once. Sequencing was carried out using peripheral blood. The receptor source for this set is a woman aged 80 or older with acute or convalescent COVID-19.

The gene calls are TRBV20-1 and TRBJ1-3; unclear D gene. This CDR3 comprises 14 residues. The V gene's germline CDR1 is DFQATT and CDR2 SNEGSKA (reference sequence). The ends were cut back, 3 bases at V and 2 bases at J, with 11 bases in the middle. CDR3 nucleotide sequence: TGCAGTGCTAGTAAGGGAGATCCTGGAAACACCATATATTTT. Amino acids: CSASKGDPGNTIYF.

The genes are TRBV19 and TRBJ1-5, with 9 positions matching TRBD1. The V gene end was trimmed by 9 bases and the J gene end by 6 bases; junction bases not matched to a gene: 9. Germline V gives CDR1 LNHDA, CDR2 SQIVND (reference sequence). The CDR3 sequence is 14 residues long. Here the CDR3 DNA reads TGTGCCAGCGCCGACAGGGGGAAAGTTCAGCCCCAGCATTTT. Protein sequence: CASADRGKVQPQHF.

J is TRBJ2-1 and V is TRBV6-4; TRBD2 might be the D (6 bases). The CDR3 extends over 15 amino acids. In germline, CDR1 is MRHNA, CDR2 SNTAGT. V dropped 6 bases and J dropped 9 bases, with 21 bases sitting between them. This chain's CDR3 is CASSTTGTAGGEQFF. CDR3 nucleotide sequence: TGTGCCAGCAGCACCACCGGGACCGCCGGGGGTGAGCAGTTCTTC.

The chain has TRBV7-2 and TRBJ1-1; TRBD1 matches at 9 bases. The germline V gene encodes CDR1 SGHTA and CDR2 FQGNSA. The trim removed 5 bases at V and 1 base at J, leaving 8 bases unmatched. The CDR3 is made up of 16 amino acids. The CDR3 DNA sequence: TGTGCCAGCAGCCCAGGCTGGGACAGGGCGAACACTGAAGCTTTCTTT. As protein: CASSPGWDRANTEAFF. Full variable domain (remainder filled in from reference TRBV7-2 and TRBJ1-1): GAGVSQSPSNKVTEKGKDVELRCDPISGHTALYWYRQSLGQGLEFLIYFQGNSAPDKSGLPSDRFSAERTGGSVSTLTIQRTQQEDSAVYLCASSPGWDRANTEAFFGQGTRLTVV.

CDR3: CASSLDRGEAFF. CDR3 sequence (DNA): TGTGCCAGCTCACTCGACAGGGGGGAAGCTTTCTTT. This chain links TRBV18 with TRBJ1-1, with TRBD1 identical over 9 bases. Trimming at V came to 4 bases and at J to 8 bases, leaving 2 bases not matched to a gene. The germline gives CDR1 KGHSH, CDR2 LQKENI. The CDR3 length is 12 residues.

This chain joins TRBV2 and TRBJ2-3, with TRBD2 matching over 9 bases. The CDR3 totals 14 residues. Germline loops: CDR1 SNHLY, CDR2 FYNNEI. Germline trimming cut 6 bases from V and 6 bases from J; bases unmatched to any gene: 7. Here the CDR3 reads CASRQVAGVDTQYF. CDR3 nucleotides: TGTGCCAGCAGGCAGGTAGCGGGGGTGGATACGCAGTATTTT. The whole variable domain, remainder taken from reference TRBV2 and TRBJ2-3, is EPEVTQTPSHQVTQMGQEVILRCVPISNHLYFYWYRQILGQKVEFLVSFYNNEISEKSEIFDDQFSVERPDGSNFTLKIRSTKLEDSAMYFCASRQVAGVDTQYFGPGTRLTVL.

This chain joins TRBV5-1 and TRBJ1-1; 7 bases align to TRBD1. Germline V gene sequence: CDR1 SGHRS, CDR2 YFSETQ. The CDR3 length is 14 residues. V lost 0 bases and J lost 4; bases outside the gene matches: 3. The chain's CDR3 is CASSLAQGPTEAFF. The CDR3 coding sequence is TGCGCCAGCAGCTTGGCACAGGGGCCCACTGAAGCTTTCTTT.

This clone was seen once. The chain couples TRBV6-5 to TRBJ2-5; no definite D call. V lost 6 bases and J 1 base, leaving 3 bases between the germline ends. The CDR3 sequence is 11 residues long. Germline loops: CDR1 MNHEY, CDR2 SVGAGI. The CDR3 loop is CASSRQETQYF. DNA of the CDR3: TGTGCCAGCAGCCGCCAAGAGACCCAGTACTTC.

The CDR3 loop is CASSEDRGTTDTQYF. The DNA of the CDR3 is TGTGCCAGCAGTGAGGACAGGGGGACAACAGATACGCAGTATTTT. This rearrangement joins TRBV6-1 to TRBJ2-3; 10 bases fit TRBD1. V lost 3 bases and J lost 3; bases outside the gene matches: 3. The CDR3 spans 15 residues. Germline loops: CDR1 MNHNS, CDR2 SASEGT.

The chain links TRBV13 to TRBJ2-2; 9 bases line up with TRBD2. This CDR3 comprises 16 residues. The germline gives CDR1 PRHDT, CDR2 FYEKMQ (reference sequence). V was clipped by 5 bases and J by 4 bases; unmatched bases: 8. CDR3 coding DNA: TGTGCCAGCAGCCATGCTAGCGGGGAGGGCACCGGGGAGCTGTTTTTT. Its protein is CASSHASGEGTGELFF.

This clone was recorded only once. The V gene is TRBV6-1, the J gene TRBJ2-2; 9 bases match TRBD2. The CDR3 has 18 amino acids. Germline CDR1 reads MNHNS; CDR2 reads SASEGT. V was clipped by 2 bases and J by 3 bases; unmatched bases: 10. CDR3 amino acids: CASSEKLAGGRYTGELFF. CDR3 DNA: TGTGCCAGCAGTGAAAAGTTGGCGGGGGGGCGGTACACCGGGGAGCTGTTTTTT.

The chain joins TRBV19 to TRBJ2-1; 8 bases agree with TRBD2. The CDR3 spans 12 residues. The V segment lost 9 bases and the J segment 9 bases; nucleotides outside the gene matches: 7. CDR1 LNHDA and CDR2 SQIVND come from the germline V gene (reference sequence). In nucleotides, the CDR3 is TGTGCCAGCCGAGCGGGGGATGGTGAGCAGTTCTTC. It codes for CASRAGDGEQFF.

The rearrangement links TRBV5-1 to TRBJ1-2, with 8 bases identical to TRBD1. Trimming removed 4 bases from V and 7 bases from J; junction bases left unmatched: 18. This CDR3 spans 17 amino acids. Germline V gives CDR1 SGHRS, CDR2 YFSETQ. CDR3 in DNA: TGCGCCAGCAGCCGGTCCGGGACAGGTTCACAAGGGGGTGGCTACACCTTC. Amino acid sequence: CASSRSGTGSQGGGYTF.

As regards this clone: This same CDR3 is encoded by further DNA sequences in the sample. The chain uses TRBV6-5 and TRBJ2-5, with 8 positions matching TRBD1. CDR3 size: 13 residues. J lost 5 bases, V lost 5 bases, and 4 bases had no gene match. The V gene's germline CDR1 is MNHEY and CDR2 SVGAGI. The CDR3 loop reads CASSPRQGETQYF. CDR3 in DNA: TGTGCCAGCAGTCCCAGACAGGGGGAGACCCAGTACTTC.

The chain links TRBV5-1 to TRBJ1-6, with TRBD1 identical over 9 bases. The CDR3 is made up of 14 amino acids. Trimming cost V 4 bases and J 7 bases; bases outside gene matches: 3. Germline values: CDR1 SGHRS, CDR2 YFSETQ. The CDR3 reads CASSRQGGNSPLHF. CDR3 nucleotides: TGCGCCAGCAGCAGACAGGGGGGGAATTCACCCCTCCACTTT.

In DNA form, the CDR3 reads TGTGCCAGCAGCCTTTCTCCGGGACTAGCACACTACGAGCAGTACTTC. It codes for CASSLSPGLAHYEQYF. This chain connects TRBV3-1 (or the pseudogene TRBV3-2) to TRBJ2-7, with 9 bases that match TRBD2. The CDR3 loop spans 16 amino acids. J lost 3 bases, V lost 4 bases, and 10 bases had no gene match. CDR1 and CDR2 (germline): LGHDT, YNNKEL (reference sequence).